The rows below give T cell receptor beta chains drawn from one sample of a study of blood T cell repertoires in COVID-19. Data came from immunoSEQ multiplex PCR; TCRdb stores just in-frame clones and leaves some out. The data show some 95,000 clones, 80% seen once. The specimen sequenced was peripheral blood. The source is a man aged 45 to 65 who had recovered from COVID-19. The CDR3 runs from the conserved cysteine through the conserved F or W. A D gene is named only where the DNA matches it firmly. Part of the rows lack a size; the others show once, few, many or a class for expanded clones.

d_gene,j_gene,abundance,v_gene,CDR3aa
NA,TRBJ2-7,NA,TRBV7-7,CASSLEGRPYEQYF
NA,TRBJ1-2,NA,TRBV6-2/TRBV6-3,CASSYGGANYGYTF
TRBD1,TRBJ1-2,NA,TRBV29-1,CRAYSYQGDGSNYGYTF
NA,TRBJ1-1,NA,TRBV7-9,CASSFVLQNTEAFF
NA,TRBJ2-1,NA,TRBV10-3,CAIRSVEHNEQFF
NA,TRBJ1-1,NA,TRBV6-6,CASILSTGRLNTEAFF
NA,TRBJ1-3,few,TRBV9,CASSAGDPPRNTIYF
TRBD1,TRBJ2-7,few,TRBV7-2,CASSLRQGSYEQYF
TRBD2,TRBJ2-3,NA,TRBV5-1,CASSLRGTSGRGTDTQYF
NA,TRBJ1-1,NA,TRBV10-3,CAISEGAVMNTEAFF
NA,TRBJ1-2,NA,TRBV12-3/TRBV12-4,CASSLREHGYTF
TRBD1,TRBJ2-1,NA,TRBV6-4,CASSLDRGDEQFF
TRBD2,TRBJ2-7,NA,TRBV18,CASSQTTSGSYEQYF
TRBD1,TRBJ1-1,NA,TRBV6-1,CASSGRDRGPAATEAFF
NA,TRBJ1-5,once,TRBV2,CASSEERVTQPQHF
TRBD2,TRBJ2-1,few,TRBV4-3,CASSQGRGLAFNEQFF
TRBD1,TRBJ2-3,NA,TRBV9,CASSVDGRGSDTQYF
TRBD2,TRBJ2-1,NA,TRBV15,CATSGGGSYNEQFF
NA,TRBJ1-2,NA,TRBV6-6,CASRQGNYGYTF
TRBD2,TRBJ2-1,NA,TRBV14,CASSQGAGAYNEQFF
TRBD1,TRBJ1-2,NA,TRBV4-1,CASSQTWTGDYGYTF